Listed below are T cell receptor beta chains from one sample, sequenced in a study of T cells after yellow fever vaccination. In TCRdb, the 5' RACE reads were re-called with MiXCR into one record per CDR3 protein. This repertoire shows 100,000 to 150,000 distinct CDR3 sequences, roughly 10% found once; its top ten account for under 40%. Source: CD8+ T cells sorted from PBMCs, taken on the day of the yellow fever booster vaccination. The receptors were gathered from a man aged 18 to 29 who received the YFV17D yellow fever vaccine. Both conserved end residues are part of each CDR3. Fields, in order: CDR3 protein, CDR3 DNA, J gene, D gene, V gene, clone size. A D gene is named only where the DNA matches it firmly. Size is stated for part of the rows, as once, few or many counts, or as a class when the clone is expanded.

CDR3aa: CSANSGDHYEQYF
CDR3nt: TGCAGTGCTAATTCAGGGGACCACTACGAGCAGTACTTC
j_gene: TRBJ2-7
d_gene: NA
v_gene: TRBV20-1
abundance: NA

CDR3aa: CASSLKMNTEAFF
CDR3nt: TGTGCCAGTAGTCTCAAGATGAACACTGAAGCTTTCTTT
j_gene: TRBJ1-1
d_gene: NA
v_gene: TRBV19
abundance: many

CDR3aa: CATSGGARADTQYF
CDR3nt: TGTGCCACCAGCGGGGGGGCCAGGGCAGATACGCAGTATTTT
j_gene: TRBJ2-3
d_gene: TRBD2
v_gene: TRBV14
abundance: few

CDR3aa: CSAEGLAGVTVETQYF
CDR3nt: TGCAGTGCTGAGGGGCTAGCGGGGGTCACGGTGGAGACCCAGTACTTC
j_gene: TRBJ2-5
d_gene: TRBD2
v_gene: TRBV20-1
abundance: many

CDR3aa: CSAPGPRRAGYTF
CDR3nt: TGCAGTGCACCCGGACCGCGGCGGGCCGGCTACACCTTC
j_gene: TRBJ1-2
d_gene: NA
v_gene: TRBV20-1
abundance: NA

CDR3aa: CASAAGDFPYNEQFF
CDR3nt: TGCGCCAGCGCAGCGGGGGACTTCCCTTACAATGAGCAGTTCTTC
j_gene: TRBJ2-1
d_gene: TRBD2
v_gene: TRBV10-2
abundance: NA

CDR3aa: CASRGPGEKLFF
CDR3nt: TGTGCCAGCAGGGGGCCTGGCGAAAAACTGTTTTTT
j_gene: TRBJ1-4
d_gene: NA
v_gene: TRBV27
abundance: many

CDR3aa: CSVPGETLTGEQFF
CDR3nt: TGCAGCGTTCCCGGGGAAACCCTCACCGGTGAGCAGTTCTTC
j_gene: TRBJ2-1
d_gene: NA
v_gene: TRBV29-1
abundance: NA

CDR3aa: CASSFAGRRNQPQHF
CDR3nt: TGTGCCAGCAGTTTCGCGGGGCGACGCAATCAGCCCCAGCATTTT
j_gene: TRBJ1-5
d_gene: NA
v_gene: TRBV12-3/TRBV12-4
abundance: few

CDR3aa: CASASERMLGTGELFF
CDR3nt: TGTGCCAGCGCGAGTGAAAGGATGTTGGGCACCGGGGAGCTGTTTTTT
j_gene: TRBJ2-2
d_gene: NA
v_gene: TRBV12-3/TRBV12-4
abundance: NA

CDR3aa: CATSRALPWTDYGYGYTF
CDR3nt: TGTGCCACCAGCAGGGCCCTCCCGTGGACGGATTATGGCTATGGCTACACCTTC
j_gene: TRBJ1-2
d_gene: NA
v_gene: TRBV15
abundance: many

CDR3aa: CSGVGLNTEAFF
CDR3nt: TGCAGCGGGGTAGGGCTGAACACTGAAGCTTTCTTT
j_gene: TRBJ1-1
d_gene: NA
v_gene: TRBV29-1
abundance: many